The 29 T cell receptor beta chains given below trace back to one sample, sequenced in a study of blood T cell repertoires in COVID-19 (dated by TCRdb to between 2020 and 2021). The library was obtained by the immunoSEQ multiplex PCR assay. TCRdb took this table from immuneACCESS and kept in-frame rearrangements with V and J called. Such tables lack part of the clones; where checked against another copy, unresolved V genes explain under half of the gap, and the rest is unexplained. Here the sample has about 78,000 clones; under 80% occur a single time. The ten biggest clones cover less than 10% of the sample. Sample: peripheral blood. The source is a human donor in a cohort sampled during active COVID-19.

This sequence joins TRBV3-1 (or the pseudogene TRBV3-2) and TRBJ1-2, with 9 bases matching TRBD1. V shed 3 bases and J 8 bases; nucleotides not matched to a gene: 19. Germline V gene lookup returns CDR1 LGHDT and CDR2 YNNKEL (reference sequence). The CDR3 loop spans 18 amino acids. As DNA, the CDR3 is TGTGCCAGCAGCCATCTGGCGGGACAGGGCCCTTATGTGGGGGGCTACACCTTC. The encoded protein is CASSHLAGQGPYVGGYTF.

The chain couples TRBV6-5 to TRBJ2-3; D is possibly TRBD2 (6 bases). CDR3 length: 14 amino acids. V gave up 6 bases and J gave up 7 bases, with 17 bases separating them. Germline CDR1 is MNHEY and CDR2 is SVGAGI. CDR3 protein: CASRFGGAMNTQYF. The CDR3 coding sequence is TGTGCCAGCAGGTTCGGGGGAGCAATGAATACGCAGTATTTT.

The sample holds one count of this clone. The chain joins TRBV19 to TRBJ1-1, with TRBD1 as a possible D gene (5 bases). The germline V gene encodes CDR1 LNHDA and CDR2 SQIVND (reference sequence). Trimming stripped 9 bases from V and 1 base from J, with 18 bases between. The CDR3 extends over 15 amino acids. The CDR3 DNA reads TGTGCCAGATATTCCGACCGGGGGACGAACACTGAAGCTTTCTTT. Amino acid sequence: CARYSDRGTNTEAFF.

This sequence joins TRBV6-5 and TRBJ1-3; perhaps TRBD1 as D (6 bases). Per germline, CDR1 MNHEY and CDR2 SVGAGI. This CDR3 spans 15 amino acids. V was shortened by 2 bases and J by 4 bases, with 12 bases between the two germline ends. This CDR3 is CASSYAQGGGNTIYF. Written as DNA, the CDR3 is TGTGCCAGCAGTTACGCACAGGGTGGGGGAAACACCATATATTTT.

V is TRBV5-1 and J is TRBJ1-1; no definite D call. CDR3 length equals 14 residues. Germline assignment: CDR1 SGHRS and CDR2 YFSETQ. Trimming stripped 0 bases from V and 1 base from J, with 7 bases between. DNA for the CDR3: TGCGCCAGCAGCTTGGCCAACAGGAACACTGAAGCTTTCTTT. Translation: CASSLANRNTEAFF.

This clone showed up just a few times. The CDR3 DNA reads TGTGCCACTTATATTCCGTATGAAGCTTTCTTT. This encodes CATYIPYEAFF. The rearrangement links TRBV6-5 to TRBJ1-1; D gene uncertain. The CDR3 extends over 11 amino acids. V was clipped by 10 bases and J by 7 bases, with 13 bases between them. The germline gives CDR1 MNHEY, CDR2 SVGAGI.

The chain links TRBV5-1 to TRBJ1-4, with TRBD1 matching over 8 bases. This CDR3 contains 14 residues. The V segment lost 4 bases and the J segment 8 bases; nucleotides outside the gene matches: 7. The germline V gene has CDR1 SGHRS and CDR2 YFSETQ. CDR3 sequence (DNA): TGCGCCAGCAGCCGGGGCAGGGGGCGCGAAAAACTGTTTTTT. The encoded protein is CASSRGRGREKLFF.

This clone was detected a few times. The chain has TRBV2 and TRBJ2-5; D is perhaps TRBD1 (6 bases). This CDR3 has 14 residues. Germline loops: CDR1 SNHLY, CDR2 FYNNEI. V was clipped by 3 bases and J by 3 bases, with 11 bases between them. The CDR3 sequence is CASSEYRAKETQYF. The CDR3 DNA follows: TGTGCCAGCAGTGAGTACAGGGCTAAAGAGACCCAGTACTTC.

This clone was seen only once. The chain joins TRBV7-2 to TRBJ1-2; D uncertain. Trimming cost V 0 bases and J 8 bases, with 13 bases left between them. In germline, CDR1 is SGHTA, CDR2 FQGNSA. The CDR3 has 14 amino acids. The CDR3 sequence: CASSLARTGVGYTF. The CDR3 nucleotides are TGTGCCAGCAGCTTAGCAAGGACGGGAGTGGGCTACACCTTC. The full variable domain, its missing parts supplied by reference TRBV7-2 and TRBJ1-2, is GAGVSQSPSNKVTEKGKDVELRCDPISGHTALYWYRQSLGQGLEFLIYFQGNSAPDKSGLPSDRFSAERTGGSVSTLTIQRTQQEDSAVYLCASSLARTGVGYTFGSGTRLTVV.

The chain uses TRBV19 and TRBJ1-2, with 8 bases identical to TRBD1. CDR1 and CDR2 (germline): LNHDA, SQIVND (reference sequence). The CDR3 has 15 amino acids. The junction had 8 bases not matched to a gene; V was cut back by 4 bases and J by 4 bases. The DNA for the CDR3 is TGTGCCAGTAGTACCGCAGGGGGCGCGAGCTATGGCTACACCTTC. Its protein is CASSTAGGASYGYTF.

Here the CDR3 reads CASGLSRVRLHTEAFF. The CDR3 nucleotides read TGTGCTAGTGGTTTGAGCAGGGTACGTCTTCACACTGAAGCTTTCTTT. The J gene is TRBJ1-1, the V gene TRBV12-5, with TRBD1 as a possible D gene (5 bases). The CDR3 is made up of 16 amino acids. The germline CDR1 and CDR2 sequences are LGHNT and FRNRAP. V gave up 2 bases and J gave up 3 bases, with 16 bases separating them.

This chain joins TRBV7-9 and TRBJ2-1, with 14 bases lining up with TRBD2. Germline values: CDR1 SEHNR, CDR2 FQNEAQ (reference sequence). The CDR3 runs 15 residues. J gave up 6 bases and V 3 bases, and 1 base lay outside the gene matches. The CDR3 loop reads CASSLTSGGANEQFF. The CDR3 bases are TGTGCCAGCAGCTTGACTAGCGGGGGGGCCAATGAGCAGTTCTTC. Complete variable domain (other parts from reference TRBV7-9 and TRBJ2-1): DTGVSQNPRHKITKRGQNVTFRCDPISEHNRLYWYRQTLGQGPEFLTYFQNEAQLEKSRLLSDRFSAERPKGSFSTLEIQRTEQGDSAMYLCASSLTSGGANEQFFGPGTRLTVL.

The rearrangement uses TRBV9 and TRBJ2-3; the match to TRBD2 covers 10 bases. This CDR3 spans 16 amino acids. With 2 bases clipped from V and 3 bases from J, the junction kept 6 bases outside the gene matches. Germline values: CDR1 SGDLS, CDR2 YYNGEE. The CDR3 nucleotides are TGTGCCAGCAGCGTCTGGGCTAGCGGGGGTACAGATACGCAGTATTTT. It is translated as CASSVWASGGTDTQYF.

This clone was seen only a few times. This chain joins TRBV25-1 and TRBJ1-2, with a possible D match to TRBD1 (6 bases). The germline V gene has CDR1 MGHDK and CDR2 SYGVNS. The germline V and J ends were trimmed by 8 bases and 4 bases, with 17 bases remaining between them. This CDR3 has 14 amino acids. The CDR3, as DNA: TGTGCCAGCCGCTCCCCAACAGGGACCTATGGCTACACCTTC. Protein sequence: CASRSPTGTYGYTF.

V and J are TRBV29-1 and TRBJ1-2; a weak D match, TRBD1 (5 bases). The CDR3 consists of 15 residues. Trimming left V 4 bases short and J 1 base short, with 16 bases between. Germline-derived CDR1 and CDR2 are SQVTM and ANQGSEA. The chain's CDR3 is CSVGQGDPFNYGYTF. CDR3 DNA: TGCAGCGTTGGGCAAGGGGATCCCTTTAACTATGGCTACACCTTC.

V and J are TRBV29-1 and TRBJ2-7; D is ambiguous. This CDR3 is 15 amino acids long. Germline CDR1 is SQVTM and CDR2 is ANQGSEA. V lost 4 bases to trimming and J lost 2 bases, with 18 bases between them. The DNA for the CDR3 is TGCAGCGTTGGTGGCCTAGGAGCACAAGCCTACGAGCAGTACTTC. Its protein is CSVGGLGAQAYEQYF.

The CDR3 DNA sequence: TGTGCCACCAGTGACTCCAGAGGCTCTGGAAACACCATATATTTT. It is translated as CATSDSRGSGNTIYF. The chain is built from TRBV24-1 and TRBJ1-3; D ambiguous. The CDR3 has 15 amino acids. Trimming stripped 4 bases from V and 0 bases from J, with 9 bases between. Per germline, CDR1 KGHDR and CDR2 SFDVKD.

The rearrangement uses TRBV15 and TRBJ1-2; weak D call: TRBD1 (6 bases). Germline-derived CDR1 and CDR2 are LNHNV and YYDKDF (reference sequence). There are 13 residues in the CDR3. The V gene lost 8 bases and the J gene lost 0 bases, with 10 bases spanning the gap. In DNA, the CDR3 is TGTGCCACCCGGGACACCACTAACTATGGCTACACCTTC. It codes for CATRDTTNYGYTF.

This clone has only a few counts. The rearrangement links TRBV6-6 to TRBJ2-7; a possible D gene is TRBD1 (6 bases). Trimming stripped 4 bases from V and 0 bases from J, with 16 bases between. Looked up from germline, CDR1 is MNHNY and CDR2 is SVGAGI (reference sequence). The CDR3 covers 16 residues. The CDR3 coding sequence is TGTGCCAGCAGTTCCAACGGACAGTTGAGCTCCTACGAGCAGTACTTC. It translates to CASSSNGQLSSYEQYF.

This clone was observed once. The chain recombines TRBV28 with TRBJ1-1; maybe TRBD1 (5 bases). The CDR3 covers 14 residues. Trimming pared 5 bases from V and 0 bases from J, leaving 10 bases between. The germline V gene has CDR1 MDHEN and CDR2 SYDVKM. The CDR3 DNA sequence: TGTGCCAGCAGTCCCGGACACTTGAACACTGAAGCTTTCTTT. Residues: CASSPGHLNTEAFF.

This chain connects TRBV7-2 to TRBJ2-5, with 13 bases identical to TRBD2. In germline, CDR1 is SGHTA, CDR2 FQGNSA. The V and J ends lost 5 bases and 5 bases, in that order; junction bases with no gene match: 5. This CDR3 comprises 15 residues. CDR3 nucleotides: TGTGCCAGCAGCGAACTAGCGGGGGGGTATGAGACCCAGTACTTC. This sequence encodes CASSELAGGYETQYF.

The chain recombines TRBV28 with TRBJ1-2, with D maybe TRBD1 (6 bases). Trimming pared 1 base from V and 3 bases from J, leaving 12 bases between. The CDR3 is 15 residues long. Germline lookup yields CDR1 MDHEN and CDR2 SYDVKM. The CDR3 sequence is CASSLSRQEHYGYTF. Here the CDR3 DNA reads TGTGCCAGCAGTTTATCTCGACAGGAACACTATGGCTACACCTTC.

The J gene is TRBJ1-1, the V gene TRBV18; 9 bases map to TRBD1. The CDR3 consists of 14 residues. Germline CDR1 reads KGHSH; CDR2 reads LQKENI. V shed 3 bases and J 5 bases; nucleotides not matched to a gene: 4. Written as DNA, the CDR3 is TGTGCCAGCTCACCCGACAGGGGGGTTACTGAAGCTTTCTTT. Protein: CASSPDRGVTEAFF.

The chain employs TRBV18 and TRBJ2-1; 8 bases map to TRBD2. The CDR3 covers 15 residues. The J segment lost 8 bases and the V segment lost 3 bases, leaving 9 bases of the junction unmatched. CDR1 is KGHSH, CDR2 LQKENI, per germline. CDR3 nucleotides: TGTGCCAGCTCACCTTACGGGGGGGAGAGGGATGAGCAGTTCTTC. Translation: CASSPYGGERDEQFF.

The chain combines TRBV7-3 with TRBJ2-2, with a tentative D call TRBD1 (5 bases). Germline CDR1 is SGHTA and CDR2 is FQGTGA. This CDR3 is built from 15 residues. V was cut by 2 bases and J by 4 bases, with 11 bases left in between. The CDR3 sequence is CASSLLGASTGELFF. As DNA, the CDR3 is TGTGCCAGCAGCTTACTAGGGGCGAGCACCGGGGAGCTGTTTTTT.

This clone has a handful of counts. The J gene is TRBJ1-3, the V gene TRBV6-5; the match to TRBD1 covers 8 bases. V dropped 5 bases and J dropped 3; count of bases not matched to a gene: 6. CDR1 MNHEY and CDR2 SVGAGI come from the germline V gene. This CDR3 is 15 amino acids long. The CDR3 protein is CASSTRGLGGNTIYF. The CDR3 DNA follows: TGTGCCAGCAGTACCAGGGGGCTTGGTGGAAACACCATATATTTT.

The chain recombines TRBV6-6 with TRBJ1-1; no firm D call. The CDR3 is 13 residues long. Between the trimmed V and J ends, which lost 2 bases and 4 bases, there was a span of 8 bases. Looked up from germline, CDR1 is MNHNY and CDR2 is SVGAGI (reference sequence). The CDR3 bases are TGTGCCAGCAGTTACAACTCGGGCACTGAAGCTTTCTTT. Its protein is CASSYNSGTEAFF.

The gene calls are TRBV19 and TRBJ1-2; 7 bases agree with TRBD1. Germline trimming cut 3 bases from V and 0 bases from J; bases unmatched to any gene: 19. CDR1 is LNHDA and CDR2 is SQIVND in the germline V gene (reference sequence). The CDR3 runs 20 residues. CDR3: CASSMGHGRDSILTNYGYTF. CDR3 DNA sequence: TGTGCCAGTAGTATGGGTCACGGAAGGGACAGCATTCTCACTAACTATGGCTACACCTTC.

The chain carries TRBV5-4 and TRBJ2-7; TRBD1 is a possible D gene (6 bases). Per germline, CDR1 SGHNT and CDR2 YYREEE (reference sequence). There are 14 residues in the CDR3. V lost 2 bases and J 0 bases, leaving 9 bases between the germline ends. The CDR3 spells CASSLQGHSYEQYF. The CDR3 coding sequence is TGTGCCAGCAGCTTACAGGGCCACTCCTACGAGCAGTACTTC. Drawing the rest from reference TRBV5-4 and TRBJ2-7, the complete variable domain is ETGVTQSPTHLIKTRGQQVTLRCSSQSGHNTVSWYQQALGQGPQFIFQYYREEENGRGNFPPRFSGLQFPNYSSELNVNALELDDSALYLCASSLQGHSYEQYFGPGTRLTVT.